This TCR beta chain is from a study of T cell changes during pregnancy in multiple sclerosis. Profiled with immunoSEQ multiplex PCR; TCRdb holds only in-frame clones, not every one. The table shows approximately 60,000 clones, with around 92% occurring only once. Trimming left V 5 bases short and J 4 bases short, with 14 bases between. The CDR3 has 15 residues. Germline lookup yields CDR1 SGHTA and CDR2 FQGNSA. The material was peripheral blood, obtained in the second trimester of pregnancy. The clonotype originates from a female donor in good health, enrolled as a control in a pregnancy study. This rearrangement joins TRBV7-2 to TRBJ2-2, with a possible D match to TRBD1 (5 bases). CDR3 sequence reads: CASSQGWVGTGELFF. The CDR3 coding sequence is TGTGCCAGCAGCCAGGGATGGGTAGGCACCGGGGAGCTGTTTTTT.